The rows below give T cell receptor beta chains drawn from one sample of a study of T cells in Graves' hyperthyroidism and ophthalmopathy. TCRdb reanalysed the multiplex PCR reads using MiXCR and keeps one entry per CDR3 protein. In the table there are some 620,000 distinct CDR3 sequences, around 15% of which are singletons. Sequencing used blood. Receptors were obtained from a woman under 40 with Graves' hyperthyroidism. Both conserved end residues are trimmed from each CDR3. D genes are given only for firm matches.

>TRBV2|NA|15|TRBJ2-3
AVQDSSFALSTDTQY
>TRBV28|NA|13|TRBJ2-7
ASTGIEDYSYEQY
>TRBV7-8|NA|12|TRBJ2-7
ASSLARHAGEQY
>TRBV24-1|NA|13|TRBJ1-5
ATSEGGPGVQPQH
>TRBV5-1|TRBD2|15|TRBJ2-1
ASSLAYRGLAYNEQF
>TRBV9|NA|12|TRBJ1-1
ASSRTNMNTEAF
>TRBV13|NA|15|TRBJ1-3
ASYSGGDPTPNDTIY
>TRBV2|NA|14|TRBJ1-5
ASSEALGQVNQPQH
>TRBV28|NA|13|TRBJ1-2
ASSLPPGIGYGYT
>TRBV4-1|NA|12|TRBJ2-2
ASSQDFMSGELF
>TRBV2|NA|10|TRBJ1-5
ASSDGGGPQH
>TRBV11-3|NA|13|TRBJ2-7
ASSLAAGPSYEQY
>TRBV12-3/TRBV12-4|NA|10|TRBJ1-5
ASCMGFQPQH
>TRBV19|NA|15|TRBJ1-5
ASRAGGTLYSNQPQH
>TRBV27|NA|14|TRBJ2-7
ASSLKGPTASCEQY
>TRBV18|TRBD2|15|TRBJ2-5
ASSPPVPSGVRQGGY
>TRBV30|TRBD1|10|TRBJ2-7
ACTGQGYEQY
>TRBV10-3|TRBD2|13|TRBJ2-4
ATPGSGRSVDIQY
>TRBV19|NA|12|TRBJ2-7
ASSITDGSYEQY
>TRBV5-1|TRBD2|14|TRBJ2-3
ASSETLGSGSGTQY
>TRBV6-1|NA|11|TRBJ1-2
ASSRGRGYGYT
>TRBV12-3/TRBV12-4|TRBD1|13|TRBJ1-2
ASSPTGGAAYGYT
>TRBV4-1|TRBD2|16|TRBJ2-5
ASSHARRTSGVQETQY
>TRBV7-2|TRBD1|14|TRBJ1-3
ASSSGQGAPGNTIY
>TRBV29-1|NA|11|TRBJ1-2
SVEKDSYYGYT
>TRBV2|NA|15|TRBJ2-6
ASSAAGGGSGANVLT
>TRBV6-1|TRBD1|15|TRBJ2-7
ASRTRGRGTGSYEQY
>TRBV5-1|NA|10|TRBJ2-2
ASSLQEGELF
>TRBV27|TRBD2|13|TRBJ2-1
ASSFLGLAGYEQF
>TRBV15|NA|12|TRBJ2-3
ATSRGGYTDTQY
>TRBV11-3|TRBD2|15|TRBJ2-5
ASSSWTSGRAEETQY
>TRBV29-1|NA|12|TRBJ2-3
SVRGVGRADTQY
>TRBV19|NA|14|TRBJ1-5
ASRVLGTGKDQPQH
>TRBV12-3/TRBV12-4|TRBD2|13|TRBJ2-1
ASRVAGGSSGEQF
>TRBV20-1|TRBD1|11|TRBJ1-2
SALDRGHYGYT
>TRBV5-1|TRBD1|11|TRBJ2-1
ASSLGGTGFLF
>TRBV20-1|NA|14|TRBJ1-5
SARPYPEGLIQPQH
>TRBV3-1|TRBD2|15|TRBJ2-3
ASSHELAGVWSDTQY
>TRBV5-1|NA|12|TRBJ2-3
ASSYLEGTDTQY
>TRBV7-3|NA|11|TRBJ2-2
ASSSDGTGELF
>TRBV27|TRBD1|14|TRBJ2-7
ASSLRDRGGSYEQY
>TRBV6-1|NA|12|TRBJ1-5
TSSEGAGNWPQH
>TRBV18|NA|13|TRBJ2-1
ASSPQGGGKNEQF
>TRBV5-5|NA|17|TRBJ2-5
ASSEVLVWRSDQTETQY
>TRBV28|TRBD2|13|TRBJ2-7
ASSSRRGGSNEQY
>TRBV20-1|NA|11|TRBJ2-7
SAPDSHWGEQY
>TRBV6-2/TRBV6-3|TRBD2|18|TRBJ2-2
ASRPRGLGLAGENTGELF
>TRBV6-5|TRBD2|15|TRBJ2-3
ASSYSSGRAPTDTQY
>TRBV2|NA|12|TRBJ1-1
ASSVAGMGTEAF
>TRBV3-1|NA|13|TRBJ2-1
ASSQVYGRHNEQF